The 21 T cell receptor beta chains below were found in one sample sequenced in a study of T-cell memory formation after mild COVID-19. TCRdb itself ran the 5' RACE reads through MiXCR, one entry per CDR3 protein. The data contain a few hundred thousand distinct CDR3 sequences, 28% of them singletons. Sequences were obtained from PBMCs or a T cell subset sorted from them (not recorded which). These receptor sequences come from an adult woman who had mild COVID-19 (a few samples of this study predate the infection). Cell type and time point are not known.

This clonotype was seen repeatedly, ten times or more. V and J are TRBV5-5 and TRBJ2-7, with 9 bases lining up with TRBD1. The CDR3 has 13 amino acids. V trimming: 2 bases; J trimming: 4 bases; junction bases outside the gene matches: 1. The V gene's germline CDR1 is SGHKS and CDR2 YYEKEE (reference sequence). Here the CDR3 reads CASSLQGAYEQYF. DNA for the CDR3: TGTGCCAGCAGCTTACAGGGGGCATACGAGCAGTACTTC.

This clonotype was picked up one time. The chain joins TRBV6-5 to TRBJ1-1; D unclear. Germline lookup yields CDR1 MNHEY and CDR2 SVGAGI. The CDR3 is made up of 14 amino acids. Between the trimmed V and J ends, which lost 6 bases and 6 bases, there was a span of 17 bases. DNA of the CDR3: TGTGCCAGCAGCTCTGGTCGGGCCTTGGCTGAAGCTTTCTTT. This gives the protein CASSSGRALAEAFF.

In its sample, this clonotype was seen a few times. The chain combines TRBV5-1 with TRBJ2-3; maybe TRBD2 (5 bases). CDR1 and CDR2 from the germline V gene are SGHRS and YFSETQ. V was pared by 1 base and J by 0 bases, with 12 bases between. The CDR3 contains 16 residues. The CDR3 coding sequence is TGCGCCAGCAGCTTGTCGGCTAGCAGGAGCACAGATACGCAGTATTTT. It yields the protein CASSLSASRSTDTQYF.

V usage is TRBV6-5 and J usage is TRBJ1-2, with a possible D match to TRBD1 (6 bases). The CDR3 contains 17 residues. V was shortened by 6 bases and J by 0 bases, with 20 bases between the two germline ends. Germline V gene data show CDR1 as MNHEY and CDR2 as SVGAGI. CDR3: CASSLNPNRATNYGYTF. DNA of the CDR3: TGTGCCAGCAGCCTCAACCCTAACAGGGCAACTAACTATGGCTACACCTTC.

The CDR3 loop is CASSQAGTGGYYEQYF. The CDR3 coding sequence is TGTGCCAGCAGCCAAGCGGGGACAGGGGGCTACTACGAGCAGTACTTC. The rearrangement uses TRBV4-2 and TRBJ2-7; 12 nucleotides line up with TRBD1. Germline CDR1 LGHNA, CDR2 YNFKEQ. Losses at the gene ends were 1 base for V and 3 bases for J; bases not matched to a gene: 4. The CDR3 spans 16 residues.

This clonotype was observed a handful of times. The J gene is TRBJ1-1, the V gene TRBV18; D unclear. V lost 0 bases and J 1 base, leaving 9 bases between the germline ends. Germline-derived CDR1 and CDR2 are KGHSH and LQKENI. The CDR3 loop spans 15 amino acids. CDR3 nucleotides: TGTGCCAGCTCACCACCTCGGGCAGGGAACACTGAAGCTTTCTTT. Protein: CASSPPRAGNTEAFF.

V gene TRBV6-6 combines with J gene TRBJ2-1; a weak D match, TRBD2 (7 bases). The CDR3 has 14 amino acids. V was pared by 5 bases and J by 4 bases, with 12 bases between. Germline CDR1 reads MNHNY; CDR2 reads SVGAGI (reference sequence). The CDR3 DNA reads TGTGCCAGCAGTCAGGCGGGGGCATACAATGAGCAGTTCTTC. Protein sequence: CASSQAGAYNEQFF.

V gene TRBV28 combines with J gene TRBJ1-5, with TRBD1 matching 10 bases. The V segment lost 5 bases and the J segment 1 base; nucleotides outside the gene matches: 14. There are 19 residues in the CDR3. Germline CDR1 reads MDHEN; CDR2 reads SYDVKM. For the CDR3, the DNA is TGTGCCAGCAGTCGTCCGCCGGGACAGGGGTCTATGAGCAATCAGCCCCAGCATTTT. This translates into CASSRPPGQGSMSNQPQHF.

This rearrangement joins TRBV7-9 to TRBJ2-7, with TRBD2 matching over 8 bases. From germline, CDR1 is SEHNR and CDR2 FQNEAQ (reference sequence). The CDR3 runs to 12 residues. Trimming at V came to 4 bases and at J to 6 bases, leaving 2 bases not matched to a gene. CDR3: CASSSAGGEQYF. The CDR3 DNA is TGTGCCAGCAGCTCGGCGGGGGGCGAGCAGTACTTC.

The CDR3 here is CASSAQGAVGGTEAFF. The CDR3 nucleotides read TGTGCCAGCAGCGCACAGGGGGCGGTGGGGGGCACTGAAGCTTTCTTT. The chain links TRBV7-9 to TRBJ1-1; 9 bases are a match to TRBD1. CDR3 size: 16 residues. V shed 5 bases and J 4 bases; nucleotides not matched to a gene: 11. Germline CDR1 is SEHNR and CDR2 is FQNEAQ (reference sequence).

The chain couples TRBV15 to TRBJ2-7, with 8 nucleotides matching TRBD1. Germline trimming cut 4 bases from V and 1 base from J; bases unmatched to any gene: 6. The CDR3 runs 15 residues. CDR1 is LNHNV, CDR2 YYDKDF, per germline (reference sequence). The CDR3 nucleotides read TGTGCCACCAGCATCCGACAGGGGTTTTCCTACGAGCAGTACTTC. As protein: CATSIRQGFSYEQYF.

This clonotype showed up many times. CDR3 nucleotide sequence: TGTGCCAGCAGTCCGGGAGCGAACCAAGAGACCCAGTACTTC. Translation: CASSPGANQETQYF. V and J are TRBV12-3 or TRBV12-4 and TRBJ2-5; D is perhaps TRBD2 (6 bases). Trimming cost V 5 bases and J 0 bases, with 10 bases left between them. There are 14 residues in the CDR3.

This clonotype was counted between two and nine times. The V gene is TRBV18, the J gene TRBJ1-4; D possibly corresponds to TRBD1 (5 bases). The V end lost 4 bases, the J end lost 0 bases, and 15 bases lay between the germline ends. This CDR3 has 17 amino acids. Per the germline V gene, CDR1 is KGHSH and CDR2 is LQKENI. The CDR3 spells CASSLQGTPATNEKLFF. The CDR3 region has the DNA TGTGCCAGCTCACTACAAGGGACTCCCGCAACTAATGAAAAACTGTTTTTT. Together with reference TRBV18 and TRBJ1-4, the CDR3 gives the full variable domain: NAGVMQNPRHLVRRRGQEARLRCSPMKGHSHVYWYRQLPEEGLKFMVYLQKENIIDESGMPKERFSAEFPKEGPSILRIQQVVRGDSAAYFCASSLQGTPATNEKLFFGSGTQLSVL.

This clonotype showed up just a few times. The chain recombines TRBV5-4 with TRBJ2-4; no clear D. Trimming shortened V by 0 bases and J by 3 bases, and 4 bases separated the two germline ends. The CDR3 is made up of 13 amino acids. CDR1 and CDR2 from the germline V gene are SGHNT and YYREEE (reference sequence). CDR3 sequence (DNA): TGTGCCAGCAGCTTGGTCGGCAAAAACATTCAGTACTTC. Amino acids: CASSLVGKNIQYF.

This clonotype has just a few counts. The chain couples TRBV29-1 to TRBJ1-3, with D hard to call. The CDR3 covers 15 residues. Germline CDR1 SQVTM, CDR2 ANQGSEA. Trimming took off 6 bases at V and 0 bases at J, with 15 bases between the two ends. The CDR3 DNA reads TGCAGCGTCGGAGTTGGCCCCAACTCTGGAAACACCATATATTTT. This encodes CSVGVGPNSGNTIYF.

A few counts support this clonotype. The chain links TRBV5-1 to TRBJ2-7; 8 bases align to TRBD2. J lost 2 bases, V lost 3 bases, and 7 bases had no gene match. This CDR3 has 15 amino acids. Germline values: CDR1 SGHRS, CDR2 YFSETQ. DNA for the CDR3: TGCGCCAGCAGCTCGGGAGGCGGGGGGACCTACGAGCAGTACTTC. Translating it yields CASSSGGGGTYEQYF.

The table lists this clonotype with a few counts. This chain uses TRBV7-2 with TRBJ2-5; 7 bases agree with TRBD2. Trimming took 2 bases from V and 4 from J; bases not matched to a gene: 10. Germline assignment: CDR1 SGHTA and CDR2 FQGNSA. The CDR3 spans 16 residues. The CDR3 bases are TGTGCCAGCAGCTTAACGCACCGGGGCGGGAGAGAGACCCAGTACTTC. Translation gives CASSLTHRGGRETQYF. The full variable domain, its missing parts supplied by reference TRBV7-2 and TRBJ2-5, is GAGVSQSPSNKVTEKGKDVELRCDPISGHTALYWYRQSLGQGLEFLIYFQGNSAPDKSGLPSDRFSAERTGGSVSTLTIQRTQQEDSAVYLCASSLTHRGGRETQYFGPGTRLLVL.

The V call is TRBV20-1, the J call TRBJ1-5, with TRBD1 matching over 7 bases. V lost 6 bases, J lost 12 bases, and 8 bases stayed unmatched. The CDR3 length is 11 residues. The germline CDR1 and CDR2 sequences are DFQATT and SNEGSKA (reference sequence). In DNA form, the CDR3 reads TGCAGTGCCCTAACAGGGGCCATCCAGCATTTT. This gives the protein CSALTGAIQHF.

This clonotype was counted many times. The chain recombines TRBV7-2 with TRBJ2-7, with 15 positions matching TRBD2. V lost 3 bases to trimming and J lost 3 bases; unmatched junction nucleotides: 0. Germline CDR1 SGHTA, CDR2 FQGNSA. The CDR3 spans 15 residues. The CDR3 coding sequence is TGTGCCAGCAGCTTGGGACTAGCGGGAGGCTACGAGCAGTACTTC. Protein sequence: CASSLGLAGGYEQYF. The variable domain in full, with the rest retrieved from reference TRBV7-2 and TRBJ2-7, is GAGVSQSPSNKVTEKGKDVELRCDPISGHTALYWYRQSLGQGLEFLIYFQGNSAPDKSGLPSDRFSAERTGGSVSTLTIQRTQQEDSAVYLCASSLGLAGGYEQYFGPGTRLTVT.

This clonotype was counted between two and nine times. This chain uses TRBV5-1 with TRBJ2-7, with TRBD1 as a possible D gene (6 bases). Germline assignment: CDR1 SGHRS and CDR2 YFSETQ. The CDR3 is made up of 16 amino acids. Between the trimmed V and J ends, which lost 0 bases and 0 bases, there was a span of 13 bases. Here the CDR3 DNA reads TGCGCCAGCAGCTTGGGAGCAGGGGATGGCTCCTACGAGCAGTACTTC. Translated, it gives CASSLGAGDGSYEQYF.

The rearrangement uses TRBV5-1 and TRBJ2-1, with D perhaps TRBD1 (6 bases). The CDR3 totals 16 residues. Germline V CDR1 and CDR2: SGHRS, YFSETQ. V was cut by 5 bases and J by 6 bases, with 21 bases left in between. Here the CDR3 DNA reads TGCGCCAGCAGTGCCCAGGGACAAGGATCGGGCAATGAGCAGTTCTTC. It is translated as CASSAQGQGSGNEQFF. Full variable domain (outside the CDR3, taken from reference TRBV5-1 and TRBJ2-1): KAGVTQTPRYLIKTRGQQVTLSCSPISGHRSVSWYQQTPGQGLQFLFEYFSETQRNKGNFPGRFSGRQFSNSRSEMNVSTLELGDSALYLCASSAQGQGSGNEQFFGPGTRLTVL.